These 23 T cell receptor beta chains share one sample of origin, sequenced in a study of Graves' ophthalmopathy and Graves' hyperthyroidism (dated by TCRdb to the late 2010s). Sequencing used an Illumina HiSeq 2000. For repertoire sequencing, the TCR beta CDR3 regions were amplified from RNA transcripts. A first-round RT-PCR used HTBI primers with the Qiagen OneStep RT-PCR kit, followed by a second-round multiplex PCR, size selection and purification. TCRdb itself trimmed the public reads at Q25 with fastp, ran MiXCR and retained productive beta chains. Rows are combined by CDR3 protein, so each entry shows the most common genes and DNA. In all, the sample holds 1 million to 1.3 million distinct CDR3 sequences, and less than 45% of those were seen once. 11% of the sample comes from the top ten. The sequenced material came from peripheral blood or thyroid tissue (not recorded which). The origin of the receptors is an adult man with Graves' hyperthyroidism.

The gene calls are TRBV10-3 and TRBJ1-2; TRBD1 is a possible D gene (6 bases). The CDR3 runs 13 residues. Germline values: CDR1 ENHRY, CDR2 SYGVKD. V lost 3 bases to trimming and J lost 8 bases, with 13 bases between them. In DNA form, the CDR3 reads TGTGCCATCAGTGACGGACAGAGCTTGGGCTACACCTTC. The encoded protein is CAISDGQSLGYTF.

This sequence joins TRBV5-1 and TRBJ2-5, with D possibly TRBD2 on 7 matching bases. This CDR3 is 17 amino acids long. CDR1 SGHRS and CDR2 YFSETQ come from the germline V gene. The V gene lost 4 bases and the J gene lost 5 bases, with 24 bases spanning the gap. The CDR3 spells CASSQRGGEGPWETQYF. CDR3 nucleotides: TGCGCCAGCAGCCAAAGAGGGGGGGAGGGCCCCTGGGAGACCCAGTACTTC.

J is TRBJ2-2 and V is TRBV25-1, with D perhaps TRBD1 or TRBD2 (5 bases each). From germline, CDR1 is MGHDK and CDR2 SYGVNS. The CDR3 is 14 amino acids. The CDR3 protein is CASFGTKNTGELFF. In DNA, the CDR3 is TGTGCTAGCTTCGGGACCAAGAACACCGGGGAGCTGTTTTTT.

At least ten counts were recorded for this clonotype. The gene calls are TRBV15 and TRBJ1-3; no firm D call. Looked up from germline, CDR1 is LNHNV and CDR2 is YYDKDF (reference sequence). This CDR3 is built from 15 residues. V was clipped by 1 base and J by 3 bases, with 10 bases between them. The CDR3 DNA follows: TGTGCCACCAGCAGAGTCCCGACGAGTGGAAACACCATATATTTT. Translation: CATSRVPTSGNTIYF. Combining the CDR3 with reference TRBV15 and TRBJ1-3 gives the whole variable domain DAMVIQNPRYQVTQFGKPVTLSCSQTLNHNVMYWYQQKSSQAPKLLFHYYDKDFNNEADTPDNFQSRRPNTSFCFLDIRSPGLGDTAMYLCATSRVPTSGNTIYFGEGSWLTVV.

The chain combines TRBV29-1 with TRBJ1-1, with D possibly being TRBD1 (6 bases). Trimming took 7 bases from V and 2 from J, leaving 14 bases between them. Germline loops: CDR1 SQVTM, CDR2 ANQGSEA. There are 13 residues in the CDR3. CDR3: CSEGDGVNTEAFF. DNA of the CDR3: TGCAGCGAGGGGGACGGAGTTAACACTGAAGCTTTCTTT.

As concerns this clonotype: This sequence may be a read error, since a much larger clone differs from it by one base. This chain joins TRBV20-1 and TRBJ1-2, with a tentative D call TRBD1 (6 bases). The CDR3 is 14 residues long. The V gene lost 5 bases and the J gene lost 4 bases, with 17 bases spanning the gap. Germline CDR1 is DFQATT and CDR2 is SNEGSKA (reference sequence). This CDR3 is CSAVSGRGPYGYTF. Here the CDR3 DNA reads TGCAGTGCTGTATCGGGCAGGGGTCCCTATGGCTACACCTTC.

Here the CDR3 reads CASSYRGQGAEEQHF. In DNA form, the CDR3 reads TGTGCCAGCAGCTACAGGGGGCAGGGGGCGGAGGAGCAGCATTTT. The chain joins TRBV7-2 to TRBJ1-5; 9 bases are a match to TRBD1. Germline V gene lookup returns CDR1 SGHTA and CDR2 FQGNSA. The CDR3 has 15 residues. The V and J ends lost 4 bases and 13 bases, in that order; junction bases with no gene match: 14.

With respect to this clonotype: Being one base from a much bigger clone, this may be a read error. The chain joins TRBV27 to TRBJ1-6; D may be TRBD1 (5 bases). This CDR3 spans 16 amino acids. The germline V gene encodes CDR1 MNHEY and CDR2 SMNVEV (reference sequence). V gave up 6 bases and J gave up 0 bases, with 12 bases separating them. As DNA, the CDR3 is TGTGCCAGCAGCCGAGAGGGGAGCTCCTATAATTCACCCCTCCACTTT. The encoded protein is CASSREGSSYNSPLHF.

The V call is TRBV20-1, the J call TRBJ2-7; D gene ambiguous. This CDR3 comprises 12 residues. The V end lost 2 bases, the J end lost 3 bases, and 8 bases lay between the germline ends. Germline CDR1 is DFQATT and CDR2 is SNEGSKA (reference sequence). CDR3 amino acids: CSARKNNYEQYF. CDR3 sequence (DNA): TGCAGTGCTAGAAAGAATAACTACGAGCAGTACTTC.

CDR3 DNA: TGCGCCAGCAGTGAGGGCCAGGGGTATCAGTCCTACGAGCAGTACTTC. This codes for CASSEGQGYQSYEQYF. The chain uses TRBV10-2 and TRBJ2-7; a weak D match, TRBD1 (6 bases). CDR3 length: 16 amino acids. V was clipped by 2 bases and J by 1 base, with 15 bases between them. Germline values: CDR1 WSHSY, CDR2 SAAADI.

The sample holds many counts of this clonotype. The chain uses TRBV7-2 and TRBJ1-6; D is undetermined. Trimming removed 0 bases from V and 6 bases from J, with 3 bases in between. The germline gives CDR1 SGHTA, CDR2 FQGNSA. The CDR3 consists of 13 residues. The chain's CDR3 is CASSLAVNSPLHF. The CDR3 region has the DNA TGTGCCAGCAGCTTAGCAGTTAATTCACCCCTCCACTTT.

This clonotype showed up many times. DNA for the CDR3: TGTGCCAGCAGCTTTTTACAGTACACTGAAGCTTTCTTT. Protein sequence: CASSFLQYTEAFF. V is TRBV7-9 and J is TRBJ1-1, with D hard to call. V was clipped by 3 bases and J by 3 bases, with 8 bases between them. CDR1 is SEHNR, CDR2 FQNEAQ, per germline (reference sequence). This CDR3 has 13 amino acids.

The chain has TRBV19 and TRBJ1-6, with 7 bases identical to TRBD1. This CDR3 spans 13 amino acids. Trimming cost V 9 bases and J 6 bases; bases outside gene matches: 5. The germline CDR1 and CDR2 sequences are LNHDA and SQIVND (reference sequence). CDR3 bases: TGTGCCAGCCTGGGACAGTTTAATTCACCCCTCCACTTT. It codes for CASLGQFNSPLHF.

The rearrangement links TRBV4-3 to TRBJ2-2, with TRBD1 as a possible D gene (5 bases). CDR3 length: 14 amino acids. The V gene's germline CDR1 is LGHNA and CDR2 YSLEER. The V gene lost 1 base and the J gene lost 5 bases, with 8 bases spanning the gap. CDR3 in amino acids: CASSQGRVTGELFF. The CDR3 nucleotides read TGCGCCAGCAGCCAAGGCAGGGTAACCGGGGAGCTGTTTTTT.

This clonotype appeared a few times. The chain employs TRBV7-2 and TRBJ2-2; 9 nucleotides align to TRBD1. Germline trimming cut 6 bases from V and 7 bases from J; bases unmatched to any gene: 9. This CDR3 comprises 15 residues. Germline loops: CDR1 SGHTA, CDR2 FQGNSA. The chain's CDR3 is CASRSTGGRIGELFF. CDR3 in DNA: TGTGCCAGCAGGTCGACAGGGGGTCGCATCGGGGAGCTGTTTTTT.

Many counts were recorded for this clonotype. The chain uses TRBV2 and TRBJ1-6, with 7 bases aligning to TRBD1. J lost 6 bases, V lost 4 bases, and 9 bases had no gene match. Germline V lookup: CDR1 SNHLY, CDR2 FYNNEI. The CDR3 has 16 residues. DNA of the CDR3: TGTGCCAGCAGTGTTTCAGGGGGAAATCGTAATTCACCCCTCCACTTT. This encodes CASSVSGGNRNSPLHF.

The V call is TRBV19, the J call TRBJ2-7, with D uncertain. The CDR3 is made up of 15 amino acids. V lost 8 bases and J lost 3, with 20 bases in between. CDR1 and CDR2 (germline): LNHDA, SQIVND (reference sequence). CDR3 nucleotides: TGTGCCAGTGCCCCGAGTCGAACCCAACTCTACGAGCAGTACTTC. This translates into CASAPSRTQLYEQYF.

This clonotype has a count of ten or more. V is TRBV6-5 and J is TRBJ1-6; unclear D gene. Trimming cost V 0 bases and J 7 bases, with 10 bases left between them. Germline CDR1 is MNHEY and CDR2 is SVGAGI. This CDR3 contains 15 residues. The CDR3 sequence is CASSYSSVANSPLHF. For the CDR3, the DNA is TGTGCCAGCAGTTACTCTTCTGTGGCGAATTCACCCCTCCACTTT.

The chain combines TRBV7-2 with TRBJ1-2; D is unresolved. V lost 3 bases and J 5 bases, leaving 16 bases between the germline ends. Germline V gene data show CDR1 as SGHTA and CDR2 as FQGNSA. The CDR3 extends over 15 amino acids. As DNA, the CDR3 is TGTGCCAGCAGCTTTGAGGACGGCTCGCGGTATGGCTACACCTTC. This translates into CASSFEDGSRYGYTF.

The chain carries TRBV9 and TRBJ1-3, with 8 bases lining up with TRBD1. The junction had 8 bases not matched to a gene; V was cut back by 5 bases and J by 4 bases. This CDR3 has 15 residues. Germline CDR1 SGDLS, CDR2 YYNGEE. The CDR3 loop reads CASSIQGGPGNTIYF. In DNA form, the CDR3 reads TGTGCCAGCAGTATACAGGGGGGGCCCGGAAACACCATATATTTT.

This clonotype was seen a few times. The gene calls are TRBV14 and TRBJ1-5; possibly TRBD1 for D (5 bases). V was trimmed by 1 base and J by 3 bases, leaving 22 bases between them. Germline V gives CDR1 SGHDN, CDR2 FVKESK. The CDR3 has 19 amino acids. This chain's CDR3 is CASSQARGPIQGVNQPQHF. Written as DNA, the CDR3 is TGTGCCAGCAGCCAAGCTAGAGGACCGATTCAGGGCGTCAATCAGCCCCAGCATTTT.

This clonotype showed up many times. The CDR3 coding sequence is TGCGCCAGCAGCCTTGGGGAAGGGAGCAATCAGCCCCAGCATTTT. Amino acids: CASSLGEGSNQPQHF. The V call is TRBV5-1, the J call TRBJ1-5; D is unresolved. This CDR3 is built from 15 residues. Trimming shortened V by 4 bases and J by 1 base, and 12 bases separated the two germline ends. Germline V CDR1 and CDR2: SGHRS, YFSETQ.

The chain recombines TRBV6-5 with TRBJ1-4, with D maybe TRBD1 (5 bases). Germline loops: CDR1 MNHEY, CDR2 SVGAGI. Trimming took 5 bases from V and 4 from J, leaving 17 bases between them. The CDR3 has 16 amino acids. CDR3 amino acids: CASSARQPNLNEKLFF. CDR3 DNA sequence: TGTGCCAGCAGTGCCAGACAGCCGAACCTTAATGAAAAACTGTTTTTT.